These T cell receptor beta chains were read from a single sample in a study of T cells after yellow fever vaccination. One entry per CDR3 protein results from TCRdb running MiXCR on the 5' RACE reads. The data contain roughly 96,000 distinct CDR3 sequences, approximately 8.4% of them singletons. This sample comprised CD8+ T cells not binding an NS4B(214-222) dextramer, sorted from PBMCs, obtained roughly 15 days after the first yellow fever vaccination. The source of these receptors is a man between 18 and 29 years old who received the YFV17D yellow fever vaccine. CDR3s include the opening cysteine and the closing phenylalanine or tryptophan. D genes are given only for firm matches. Rows may omit the clone size; those that give it use once, few, many or a size class.

clone size,J gene,V gene,D gene,CDR3 protein,CDR3 DNA
many,TRBJ2-5,TRBV12-3/TRBV12-4,-,CASSFLLETQYF,TGTGCCAGCAGTTTCCTTCTTGAGACCCAGTACTTC
-,TRBJ2-1,TRBV4-1,-,CASSQVIHNEQFF,TGCGCCAGCAGCCAAGTCATCCACAATGAGCAGTTCTTC
few,TRBJ2-1,TRBV6-5,TRBD1,CASSSGTGRPRNEQFF,TGTGCCAGCAGTTCAGGGACAGGGAGGCCCCGTAATGAGCAGTTCTTC
many,TRBJ2-1,TRBV5-1,-,CASRHPQGSSSSYNEQFF,TGCGCCAGCAGACACCCACAGGGCTCCTCAAGCTCCTACAATGAGCAGTTCTTC
-,TRBJ1-2,TRBV4-1,TRBD1,CASSPRDRVLYYGYTF,TGCGCCAGCAGCCCCCGCGACAGGGTCCTCTACTATGGCTACACCTTC
-,TRBJ2-5,TRBV4-3,-,CASSQEGGQETQYF,TGCGCCAGCAGCCAGGAGGGGGGACAAGAGACCCAGTACTTC
few,TRBJ1-1,TRBV15,-,CATSRTPGTEAFF,TGTGCCACCAGCAGGACCCCAGGGACTGAAGCTTTCTTT
few,TRBJ2-1,TRBV9,TRBD1,CASSGGQGPSSSYNEQFF,TGTGCCAGCAGCGGGGGACAGGGGCCCTCTAGCTCCTACAATGAGCAGTTCTTC
many,TRBJ1-4,TRBV14,-,CASSREMRKKLFF,TGTGCCAGCAGCCGGGAGATGAGGAAAAAACTGTTTTTT
-,TRBJ2-2,TRBV20-1,TRBD2,CSARGSGGKNTGELFF,TGCAGTGCTCGTGGTAGCGGGGGGAAGAACACCGGGGAGCTGTTTTTT
few,TRBJ1-3,TRBV10-3,-,CAISQRSSGNTIYF,TGTGCCATCAGTCAACGGTCCTCTGGAAACACCATATATTTT
few,TRBJ1-1,TRBV20-1,-,CSAVRGTEAFF,TGCAGTGCAGTGAGAGGTACTGAAGCTTTCTTT
-,TRBJ1-2,TRBV6-1,TRBD1,CASSAPGQGVYGYTF,TGTGCCAGCAGCGCACCGGGACAGGGCGTTTATGGCTACACCTTC
few,TRBJ1-5,TRBV4-2,TRBD1,CASSQVGQGADQPQHF,TGTGCCAGCAGCCAAGTAGGCCAGGGGGCCGATCAGCCCCAGCATTTT
many,TRBJ1-6,TRBV3-1,-,CASSPTGFYNSPLHF,TGTGCCAGCAGCCCCACAGGGTTCTATAATTCACCCCTCCACTTT
many,TRBJ2-3,TRBV7-2,-,CASSFSTGLITDTQYF,TGTGCCAGCAGCTTTTCGACGGGGCTGATCACAGATACGCAGTATTTT
-,TRBJ2-3,TRBV10-3,-,CAISSSDRRDTQYF,TGTGCCATCAGCTCTAGCGACAGGCGAGATACGCAGTATTTT
-,TRBJ1-2,TRBV20-1,-,CSARDFNSDSTNYGYTF,TGCAGTGCTAGAGATTTTAACTCGGACAGCACTAACTATGGCTACACCTTC
-,TRBJ2-3,TRBV6-5,TRBD2,CASSFLSGGTDTQYF,TGTGCCAGCAGTTTCCTTAGCGGGGGCACAGATACGCAGTATTTT
many,TRBJ2-1,TRBV6-2/TRBV6-3,-,CASRGTTSSYNEQFF,TGTGCCAGCAGGGGGACCACAAGCTCCTACAATGAGCAGTTCTTC
-,TRBJ1-5,TRBV4-1,-,CASSQGGAPYQPQHF,TGCGCCAGCAGCCAAGGGGGGGCACCTTATCAGCCCCAGCATTTT
-,TRBJ1-1,TRBV4-1,-,CASSSREHSPLNTEAFF,TGCGCCAGCAGCTCAAGAGAGCACTCCCCTCTGAACACTGAAGCTTTCTTT
many,TRBJ2-7,TRBV7-6,TRBD1,CASSLAGQVSYEQYF,TGTGCCAGCAGCTTAGCGGGACAGGTTTCCTACGAGCAGTACTTC
many,TRBJ2-3,TRBV12-3/TRBV12-4,-,CASSFVANLTDTQYF,TGTGCCAGCAGTTTTGTGGCAAACCTCACAGATACGCAGTATTTT
few,TRBJ1-1,TRBV6-5,TRBD1,CASRLLTGGVTEAFF,TGTGCCAGCAGGTTGTTGACAGGGGGGGTGACTGAAGCTTTCTTT
-,TRBJ1-1,TRBV13,-,CASSLGRSLEAFF,TGTGCCAGCAGCTTAGGTCGTAGTCTTGAAGCTTTCTTT
-,TRBJ1-6,TRBV6-5,-,CASSYSTLSSYNSPLHF,TGTGCCAGCAGTTACTCGACTTTGAGCTCCTATAATTCACCCCTCCACTTT
-,TRBJ1-6,TRBV4-1,-,CASSQVLGSGSYNSPLHF,TGCGCCAGCAGCCAAGTGCTGGGTTCGGGCTCCTATAATTCACCCCTCCACTTT
-,TRBJ1-1,TRBV6-2/TRBV6-3,-,CASRWGLRTEAFF,TGTGCCAGCCGCTGGGGCTTAAGAACTGAAGCTTTCTTT
-,TRBJ1-4,TRBV5-1,-,CASSSKETEGDEKLFF,TGCGCCAGCAGTTCAAAGGAGACCGAGGGGGATGAAAAACTGTTTTTT
-,TRBJ2-7,TRBV7-9,TRBD1,CASSLPGQGSAEQYF,TGTGCCAGCAGCTTACCGGGACAGGGGTCCGCCGAGCAGTACTTC
-,TRBJ2-5,TRBV7-9,-,CASSSPRGGAIQETQYF,TGTGCCAGCAGCTCCCCCCGAGGCGGGGCGATCCAAGAGACCCAGTACTTC
few,TRBJ1-5,TRBV19,-,CASSLVFGQPQHF,TGTGCCAGTAGTCTGGTTTTTGGTCAGCCCCAGCATTTT
-,TRBJ1-5,TRBV4-1,-,CASSQPGPNQPQHF,TGCGCCAGCAGCCAACCAGGTCCCAATCAGCCCCAGCATTTT
few,TRBJ2-5,TRBV7-6,-,CASSLALGEGQTQYF,TGTGCCAGCAGCTTAGCGTTGGGAGAGGGCCAGACCCAGTACTTC
-,TRBJ2-1,TRBV6-1,-,CASSHRDTGANEQFF,TGTGCCAGCAGCCACCGGGACACGGGCGCCAATGAGCAGTTCTTC
-,TRBJ2-5,TRBV5-1,-,CASTYQETQYF,TGCGCCAGCACGTACCAAGAGACCCAGTACTTC
few,TRBJ2-6,TRBV7-2,TRBD1,CASSLTGGVGANVLTF,TGTGCCAGCAGCTTAACAGGGGGCGTTGGGGCCAACGTCCTGACTTTC
-,TRBJ1-3,TRBV6-1,-,CASSRGPDSGNTIYF,TGTGCCAGCAGCCGGGGACCTGACTCTGGAAACACCATATATTTT
-,TRBJ1-6,TRBV2,-,CASSEGESVDTNNSPLHF,TGTGCCAGCAGTGAAGGTGAAAGTGTGGACACCAATAATTCACCCCTCCACTTT
-,TRBJ1-2,TRBV13,TRBD1,CASSPRDSFYGYTF,TGTGCCAGCAGCCCGAGGGACAGCTTCTATGGCTACACCTTC
-,TRBJ1-3,TRBV6-5,-,CASSFVRQSDSGNTIYF,TGTGCCAGCAGTTTTGTCCGCCAATCTGACTCTGGAAACACCATATATTTT
-,TRBJ1-6,TRBV2,-,CASSDHRGNSPLHF,TGTGCCAGCAGTGATCATCGAGGGAATTCACCCCTCCACTTT
few,TRBJ2-7,TRBV20-1,-,CSARRSGNYEQYF,TGCAGTGCTAGACGGTCCGGGAACTACGAGCAGTACTTC
few,TRBJ1-2,TRBV20-1,-,CSASGQGRYGYTF,TGCAGTGCTAGCGGGCAGGGTCGGTATGGCTACACCTTC
-,TRBJ2-5,TRBV5-6,-,CASSLPGQKTQYF,TGTGCCAGCAGCTTGCCGGGCCAAAAGACCCAGTACTTC
hyperexpanded,TRBJ1-3,TRBV20-1,-,CSARGNTIYF,TGCAGTGCTCGTGGAAACACCATATATTTT
-,TRBJ2-5,TRBV29-1,-,CSVEEGTGEETQYF,TGCAGCGTTGAAGAGGGGACCGGCGAAGAGACCCAGTACTTC
few,TRBJ1-3,TRBV6-6,-,CASSVSGNTIYF,TGTGCCAGCAGCGTCTCTGGAAACACCATATATTTT
-,TRBJ1-5,TRBV6-2/TRBV6-3,-,CASSYGSFNQPQHF,TGTGCCAGCAGTTACGGAAGCTTCAATCAGCCCCAGCATTTT
few,TRBJ2-7,TRBV6-5,-,CASSYSGRQSTYEQYF,TGTGCCAGCAGTTACAGCGGACGACAATCCACCTACGAGCAGTACTTC